The rows below give T cell receptor beta chains drawn from one sample of a study of T cell changes during pregnancy in multiple sclerosis. Profiling relied on immunoSEQ multiplex PCR, and the TCRdb table lists in-frame clones only, not all of them. The sample has about 57,000 clones; about nine tenths are singletons. The starting material was peripheral blood, obtained in the first trimester of pregnancy. These receptors were taken from a female donor in good health, enrolled as a control in a pregnancy study. CDR3s include the opening cysteine and the closing phenylalanine or tryptophan. Fields, in order: clone size, J gene, D gene, V gene, CDR3 DNA, CDR3 protein. A D gene is named only where the DNA matches it firmly. Some rows mark clone size as missing; the rest say once, few, many or name a class of expanded clone.

once,TRBJ2-7,NA,TRBV9,TGTGCCAGCAGCGTGGGACATCCGGAGTACGAGCAGTACTTC,CASSVGHPEYEQYF
NA,TRBJ1-4,NA,TRBV7-8,TGTGCCAGCAGCACCGGTGGAACTAATGAAAAACTGTTTTTT,CASSTGGTNEKLFF
NA,TRBJ2-7,NA,TRBV4-1,TGCGCCAGCAGCCAAGATCCCTCCTCCTACGAGCAGTACTTC,CASSQDPSSYEQYF
NA,TRBJ2-4,TRBD2,TRBV29-1,TGCAGCGTTGAAGCCACTCGGGATAGCGGGAGATCCTTC,CSVEATRDSGRSF
once,TRBJ2-3,TRBD2,TRBV7-9,TGTGCCAGCAGCTTAGATAGCGGGGGCTCAGATACGCAGTATTTT,CASSLDSGGSDTQYF
NA,TRBJ2-3,NA,TRBV21-1,TGTGCCAGCAGCAAGAAAGAGGTGGCCCAAAACGGCACAGATACGCAGTATTTT,CASSKKEVAQNGTDTQYF
NA,TRBJ1-2,NA,TRBV7-2,TGTGCCAGCAGCTTAGCCTGGGGCGCGGCCCTCTCTAACTATGGCTACACCTTC,CASSLAWGAALSNYGYTF
NA,TRBJ1-2,TRBD1,TRBV5-1,TGCGCCAGCAGCTTGGAAGGGGGCGCGTTCTGGGGTAGCTATGGCTACACCTTC,CASSLEGGAFWGSYGYTF
NA,TRBJ2-7,NA,TRBV7-9,TGTGCCAGCAGCTTACCCGAGATTCGCGAGCAGTACTTC,CASSLPEIREQYF
NA,TRBJ1-5,NA,TRBV27,TGTGCCAGCAGTTTATCGGGGCCGTGGCCCCAGCATTTT,CASSLSGPWPQHF
NA,TRBJ1-2,NA,TRBV28,TGTGCCAGCAGTGGACCCCGACAGGTGGGGTATGGCTACACCTTC,CASSGPRQVGYGYTF
NA,TRBJ1-2,NA,TRBV7-7,TGTGCTAGCAGCTCGCGACAGCCCCTCAGCCTTAACTATGGCTACACCTTC,CASSSRQPLSLNYGYTF
NA,TRBJ1-4,NA,TRBV7-2,TGTGCCAGCAGCCTACAGGGCCCAACTAATGAAAAACTGTTTTTT,CASSLQGPTNEKLFF
NA,TRBJ1-1,NA,TRBV28,TGTGCCAGCCGTAACCAGGGTACGGGCACTGAAGCTTTCTTT,CASRNQGTGTEAFF
NA,TRBJ1-2,NA,TRBV6-6,TGTGCCAGCAGTTACTCCGTAGGGGTCACCTTC,CASSYSVGVTF
NA,TRBJ1-1,TRBD1,TRBV5-1,TGCGCCAGCAGCTTGTCGGGACAGGGGGCCGGTGCTTTCTTT,CASSLSGQGAGAFF
NA,TRBJ2-1,NA,TRBV18,TGTGCCAGCTCACCACCCAGTATCACTGAGCAGTTCTTC,CASSPPSITEQFF
NA,TRBJ2-7,NA,TRBV19,TGTGCCAGTAGTACGGTAGCGCACGTCTCCTACGAGCAGTACTTC,CASSTVAHVSYEQYF
NA,TRBJ2-5,NA,TRBV5-4,TGTGCCAGCAGCTTGGTTCCAGGTTCGGGGGAGACCCAGTACTTC,CASSLVPGSGETQYF
few,TRBJ1-4,NA,TRBV19,TGTGCCAGTAGTGTATCACGACAGCGCACTAATGAAAAACTGTTTTTT,CASSVSRQRTNEKLFF
NA,TRBJ2-3,TRBD2,TRBV18,TGTGCCAGCTCACCACCCCGAACTAGCGGGTACACAGATACGCAGTATTTT,CASSPPRTSGYTDTQYF
few,TRBJ2-3,TRBD2,TRBV15,TGTGCCACCAGCCCATCCCGGGGGGACACAGATACGCAGTATTTT,CATSPSRGDTDTQYF
once,TRBJ1-2,TRBD1,TRBV29-1,TGCAGCGTCAAGGACAGGGGGGAAGGCTACACCTTC,CSVKDRGEGYTF
NA,TRBJ1-1,TRBD1,TRBV30,TGTGCCTGGAACAGGGGCGGGACTGAAGCTTTCTTT,CAWNRGGTEAFF
NA,TRBJ1-2,NA,TRBV5-6,TGTGCCAGCAGCACGGCCGGGGGGACACACTATGGCTACACCTTC,CASSTAGGTHYGYTF
NA,TRBJ2-3,TRBD2,TRBV10-3,TGTGCCATCGGGGCTATATCTTCGGTAGTAGCGGGGGCAGATACGCAGTATTTT,CAIGAISSVVAGADTQYF
NA,TRBJ2-2,TRBD2,TRBV27,TGTGCCAGCAGTTTTCTGAGACTAGCGGGATATACCGGGGAGCTGTTTTTT,CASSFLRLAGYTGELFF
NA,TRBJ2-7,TRBD2,TRBV6-5,TGTGCCAGCAGTTACGGGGCCCTAGCGGGGGGTTACGAGCAGTACTTC,CASSYGALAGGYEQYF
NA,TRBJ2-1,TRBD1,TRBV15,TGTGCCACCAGCAGAGAGTCCGGGACAGGGTACAATGAGCAGTTCTTC,CATSRESGTGYNEQFF
NA,TRBJ2-7,NA,TRBV19,TGTGCCAGTAGTATAGGGCCGCGGTACGAGCAGTACTTC,CASSIGPRYEQYF
NA,TRBJ1-1,NA,TRBV5-1,TGCGCCAGCAGCTTGCTGTTGGGGGGTGAAGCTTTCTTT,CASSLLLGGEAFF
NA,TRBJ1-5,NA,TRBV15,TGTGCCACCAGCAGAGCCCTGGGAGAGGGTTATCAGCCCCAGCATTTT,CATSRALGEGYQPQHF
NA,TRBJ2-7,TRBD2,TRBV5-6,TGTGCCAGCAGCTTTTGGACTAGCGGGCCGGAGCAGTACTTC,CASSFWTSGPEQYF
NA,TRBJ1-2,TRBD1,TRBV28,TGTGCCAGTAAAGAACAGGGGGCGCTAGGCTACACCTTC,CASKEQGALGYTF
NA,TRBJ2-1,TRBD2,TRBV9,TGTGCCAGCAGCGCCGGGACTAGCGGGAGTTTATTGTTCTTC,CASSAGTSGSLLFF
NA,TRBJ2-1,TRBD2,TRBV29-1,TGCAGCGTTCGACGGGGACTAGCGGGGACCTACAATGAGCAGTTCTTC,CSVRRGLAGTYNEQFF
NA,TRBJ1-5,NA,TRBV9,TGTGCCAGCAGCGTAGACGGGAATCAGCCCCAGCATTTT,CASSVDGNQPQHF
NA,TRBJ2-1,TRBD2,TRBV19,TGTGCCAGTAGTAGGGACTACGGGGAGCAGTTCTTC,CASSRDYGEQFF
NA,TRBJ2-5,TRBD1,TRBV2,TGTGCCAGCAGTGGGCGGGGGACAGGGGGTTTTTTTCTGGAGACCCAGTACTTC,CASSGRGTGGFFLETQYF
NA,TRBJ2-1,NA,TRBV6-5,TGTGCCAGCGCCGTGCGGAGCTCCTACAATGAGCAGTTCTTC,CASAVRSSYNEQFF
NA,TRBJ2-3,TRBD2,TRBV10-3,TGTGCCATCAGTGAGTCGGTGGCTAGCGGGAGTACAGATACGCAGTATTTT,CAISESVASGSTDTQYF
NA,TRBJ1-5,NA,TRBV6-4,TGTGCCAGCAGTTTAGGTGGAGGGGGCAATCAGCCCCAGCATTTT,CASSLGGGGNQPQHF
NA,TRBJ2-3,NA,TRBV6-4,TGTGCCAGCAGTGTGGCTAGCGGCACAGATACGCAGTATTTT,CASSVASGTDTQYF
NA,TRBJ2-2,TRBD1,TRBV19,TGTGCCAGTAGTATATGGACAGGCAACACCGGGGAGCTGTTTTTT,CASSIWTGNTGELFF
NA,TRBJ2-7,TRBD1,TRBV27,TGTGCCAGCCTGGGGACAGGGCGCTCCTACGAGCAGTACTTC,CASLGTGRSYEQYF
NA,TRBJ2-7,TRBD1,TRBV19,TGTGCCAGTAGTACCGGGACAGGGAACTACGAGCAGTACTTC,CASSTGTGNYEQYF
once,TRBJ2-7,NA,TRBV15,TGTGCCACCAGCAATAGGGGCGCCTACGAGCAGTACTTC,CATSNRGAYEQYF
few,TRBJ1-1,TRBD1,TRBV7-9,TGTGCCAGCAGCTACGGACAGGGCGCTGAAGCTTTCTTT,CASSYGQGAEAFF
NA,TRBJ1-5,TRBD1,TRBV29-1,TGCAGCGCCTTGACAGGGGATGGTGAGCCCCAGCATTTT,CSALTGDGEPQHF
NA,TRBJ2-3,TRBD2,TRBV27,TGTGCCAGCAGTTGGCGAGGGACTAGCGGGAGGGCCGCGGATACGCAGTATTTT,CASSWRGTSGRAADTQYF
NA,TRBJ1-5,NA,TRBV27,TGTGCCAGCAGTTTATTGGGCAGGGGCTATAGCAATCAGCCCCAGCATTTT,CASSLLGRGYSNQPQHF
NA,TRBJ2-2,NA,TRBV19,TGTGCCAGTAGTATAGCTTGGCAGGTTCCTATCGGGGAGCTGTTTTTT,CASSIAWQVPIGELFF
NA,TRBJ1-2,TRBD1,TRBV11-2,TGTGCCAGCATCCCAATCCGGACAGGGGGCCGTTATAGCGATGGCTACACCTTC,CASIPIRTGGRYSDGYTF